One sample yielded the 2 T cell receptor beta chains listed below, sequenced in a study of identical twins. TCRdb reprocessed the 5' RACE reads with MiXCR, giving one entry per CDR3 protein. The table shows about 530,000 distinct CDR3 sequences, with approximately 14% occurring only once. This sample also belongs to another study, concerning yellow fever vaccine responses in identical twins.

Sequences were obtained from CD4+ T cells sorted from blood. The source is a woman aged 18 to 35 in good health.

The rearrangement uses TRBV4-1 and TRBJ2-7, with 7 positions matching TRBD2. J lost 6 bases, V lost 1 base, and 6 bases had no gene match. Germline-derived CDR1 and CDR2 are MGHRA and YSYEKL. The CDR3 runs 14 residues. The CDR3 sequence is CASSQGASGGEQYF. The CDR3 nucleotides read TGCGCCAGCAGCCAAGGGGCTAGCGGAGGCGAGCAGTACTTC.

The chain carries TRBV5-1 and TRBJ2-1, with D possibly TRBD1 on 6 matching bases. CDR1 and CDR2 (germline): SGHRS, YFSETQ. With 0 bases removed from V and 3 bases from J, the gap between germline ends came to 16 bases. The CDR3 extends over 17 amino acids. CDR3 in amino acids: CASSLALQGLGYNEQFF. The CDR3 DNA is TGCGCCAGCAGCTTGGCCCTTCAGGGGCTGGGCTACAATGAGCAGTTCTTC.